This TCR beta chain was recovered during a study of CD8+ T cells in alopecia areata. Study context: Tofacitinib ran for 6 to 18 months before 6 months off drug. Affected scalp percentage set treated patients' severity scores. Findings and caveats of the study: Scalp clonality, together with expanded CD8+ clones among the top 100, fell significantly with tofacitinib.

Germline CDR1 reads GTSNPN; CDR2 reads SVGIG (reference sequence). The CDR3 extends over 17 amino acids. The V segment lost 6 bases and the J segment 3 bases; nucleotides outside the gene matches: 15. Worth noting for this clone: What it binds is not known.

Treatment of the sample: oral pan-JAK inhibitor, 5-10 mg twice daily. Following extraction, RNA underwent reverse transcription to cDNA, which served as the sequencing template. Using immunoSEQ multiplex PCR, the repertoire was profiled, and TCRdb retains in-frame clones only, with some absent. This sample has under 350,000 clones, with nearly 60% found just once. This TCR was recovered from a human donor with alopecia areata. This specimen consisted of CD4+ T cells sorted from blood, obtained at week 24, from a patient treated with tofacitinib. V is TRBV30 and J is TRBJ1-1; 11 positions match TRBD1. The CDR3 protein is CACRDRGSSGTYTEAFF. In DNA, the CDR3 is TGTGCCTGCCGGGACAGGGGGTCGTCGGGGACTTACACTGAAGCTTTCTTT.